The subject of this entry is one T cell receptor (beta chain). The entry originates in a study of blood T cell repertoires in COVID-19. Study in general: Spain, Italy and the United States supplied samples that represented acute and convalescent COVID-19. PBMCs, B-cell-depleted T cells, or T cells were the source of the cDNA or gDNA that made up the material.

Original processing notes: Estimation of nucleated cell counts was performed using reference gene primer amplification. The protocol was immunoSEQ multiplex PCR, while the TCRdb copy is restricted to in-frame clones and leaves out a portion. From that table come the V and J calls and clone size; the DNA was used to work out D and trimming. Of over 65,000 clones in the sample, around 90% were seen once. CDR3 length: 15 amino acids. Per germline, CDR1 SGHAT and CDR2 FQDESV (reference sequence). Deletions cut 4 bases from V and 2 bases from J, with 12 bases between. The source is a woman older than 75 with acute or convalescent COVID-19. V gene TRBV11-1 combines with J gene TRBJ2-1; a weak D match, TRBD2 (7 bases). The sample comprised peripheral blood. Here the CDR3 reads CASSYTGGPYNEQFF. CDR3 nucleotides: TGTGCCAGCAGCTACACGGGGGGCCCCTACAATGAGCAGTTCTTC.